The 17 T cell receptor beta chains below all came from one sample that was sequenced in a study of OX40 agonist ivuxolimab in advanced cancers. Data came from immunoSEQ multiplex PCR; TCRdb stores just in-frame clones and leaves some out. The sample lists about 68,000 clones; about 80% were seen once. The sample in question was CD4+ or CD8+ T cells sorted from blood, obtained in a trial of the OX40 agonist ivuxolimab. The receptors derive from an adult with an advanced solid tumor such as melanoma, head and neck, liver or kidney cancer.

The rearrangement links TRBV4-2 to TRBJ1-2; no firm D call. Germline lookup yields CDR1 LGHNA and CDR2 YNFKEQ. This CDR3 region has 17 residues. The V end was cut by 0 bases, the J end by 0 bases, with 14 bases between. The DNA for the CDR3 is TGTGCCAGCAGCCAAGAGTCGGGAGGGTGGGCTAACTATGGCTACACCTTC. The encoded protein is CASSQESGGWANYGYTF.

The chain combines TRBV11-2 with TRBJ1-1; 8 positions match TRBD1. This CDR3 comprises 13 residues. Germline loops: CDR1 SGHAT, CDR2 FQNNGV. Losses at the gene ends were 3 bases for V and 4 bases for J; bases not matched to a gene: 1. The CDR3 region has the DNA TGTGCCAGCAGCTTCCAGGGGGCCACTGAAGCTTTCTTT. Translation: CASSFQGATEAFF.

The rearrangement uses TRBV5-1 and TRBJ1-1, with 8 bases aligning to TRBD1. Per germline, CDR1 SGHRS and CDR2 YFSETQ. This CDR3 is built from 15 residues. The V segment lost 5 bases and the J segment 0 bases; nucleotides outside the gene matches: 6. The CDR3 region is CASRRPGGMNTEAFF. DNA of the CDR3: TGCGCCAGCAGACGTCCAGGGGGCATGAACACTGAAGCTTTCTTT.

This sequence joins TRBV5-4 and TRBJ2-1; D remains unclear. This CDR3 is built from 12 residues. Trimming removed 4 bases from V and 7 bases from J, with 9 bases in between. The V gene's germline CDR1 is SGHNT and CDR2 YYREEE (reference sequence). The CDR3 DNA reads TGTGCCAGCAGCACCGACCGGAATGAGCAGTTCTTC. Translated, it gives CASSTDRNEQFF.

The chain employs TRBV7-2 and TRBJ1-1, with TRBD1 identical over 8 bases. The CDR3 covers 14 residues. With 2 bases clipped from V and 5 bases from J, the junction kept 4 bases outside the gene matches. Germline values: CDR1 SGHTA, CDR2 FQGNSA. CDR3 nucleotide sequence: TGTGCCAGCAGCTTAACAGGGGGTATTACTGAAGCTTTCTTT. Protein sequence: CASSLTGGITEAFF.

This chain links TRBV25-1 with TRBJ2-5; D gene uncertain. Germline loops: CDR1 MGHDK, CDR2 SYGVNS. V gave up 4 bases and J gave up 4 bases, with 13 bases separating them. The CDR3 sequence is 14 residues long. DNA for the CDR3: TGTGCCAGCAGTGGTGGGTTCCGTCGAGAGACCCAGTACTTC. Translating gives CASSGGFRRETQYF. The full variable domain, in which reference TRBV25-1 and TRBJ2-5 provide the parts outside the CDR3, is EADIYQTPRYLVIGTGKKITLECSQTMGHDKMYWYQQDPGMELHLIHYSYGVNSTEKGDLSSESTVSRIRTEHFPLTLESARPSHTSQYLCASSGGFRRETQYFGPGTRLLVL.

The V and J genes are TRBV6-5 and TRBJ1-1, with 8 nucleotides matching TRBD1. CDR1 and CDR2 from the germline V gene are MNHEY and SVGAGI. V lost 4 bases, J lost 8 bases, and 3 bases stayed unmatched. The CDR3 totals 12 residues. The CDR3 loop reads CASSSSGGEAFF. The CDR3 DNA follows: TGTGCCAGCAGTTCCTCAGGGGGCGAAGCTTTCTTT.

The chain uses TRBV6-5 and TRBJ1-2; D possibly corresponds to TRBD1 (5 bases). V was cut by 8 bases and J by 7 bases, with 14 bases left in between. In germline, CDR1 is MNHEY, CDR2 SVGAGI. This CDR3 contains 12 residues. The CDR3 nucleotides read TGTGCCAGCGCAACACCAGGGCGTGGCTACACCTTC. Its protein is CASATPGRGYTF.

This chain connects TRBV5-1 to TRBJ2-3; unclear D gene. This CDR3 is built from 16 residues. V lost 1 base, J lost 0 bases, and 12 bases lay in between. In germline, CDR1 is SGHRS, CDR2 YFSETQ. The CDR3 bases are TGCGCCAGCAGCTTGCCGCTCCAGGCCAGCACAGATACGCAGTATTTT. This sequence encodes CASSLPLQASTDTQYF.

V gene TRBV6-1 combines with J gene TRBJ2-7, with 7 bases identical to TRBD2. In germline, CDR1 is MNHNS, CDR2 SASEGT. V dropped 11 bases and J dropped 6; count of bases not matched to a gene: 10. This CDR3 region has 12 residues. The CDR3 sequence: CAGTSALGEQYF. For the CDR3, the DNA is TGTGCCGGAACTAGCGCCCTCGGCGAGCAGTACTTC.

This chain uses TRBV18 with TRBJ1-4, with a possible D match to TRBD1 (5 bases). The CDR3 runs 15 residues. V was pared by 4 bases and J by 7 bases, with 16 bases between. Germline loops: CDR1 KGHSH, CDR2 LQKENI. CDR3 protein: CASSLLQVDGEKLFF. Here the CDR3 DNA reads TGTGCCAGCTCACTATTACAGGTTGATGGTGAAAAACTGTTTTTT. Complete variable domain (other parts from reference TRBV18 and TRBJ1-4): NAGVMQNPRHLVRRRGQEARLRCSPMKGHSHVYWYRQLPEEGLKFMVYLQKENIIDESGMPKERFSAEFPKEGPSILRIQQVVRGDSAAYFCASSLLQVDGEKLFFGSGTQLSVL.

The gene calls are TRBV29-1 and TRBJ2-7; D not resolved. CDR1 SQVTM and CDR2 ANQGSEA come from the germline V gene. The CDR3 runs to 14 residues. V dropped 0 bases and J dropped 5 bases, with 14 bases sitting between them. CDR3 sequence: CSVEDHGLTDEQYF. CDR3 coding DNA: TGCAGCGTTGAAGATCACGGGTTGACGGACGAGCAGTACTTC.

The rearrangement uses TRBV4-1 and TRBJ2-1, with D possibly TRBD2 on 6 matching bases. The CDR3 length is 15 residues. Germline V gene sequence: CDR1 MGHRA, CDR2 YSYEKL. The V and J ends lost 3 bases and 4 bases respectively, with 13 bases between them. CDR3 in amino acids: CASSQARGLYNEQFF. CDR3 DNA sequence: TGCGCCAGCAGCCAGGCTCGGGGACTTTACAATGAGCAGTTCTTC.

CDR3 DNA: TGTGCCAGCAGTGCATCGCGGGATGAGCAGTTCTTC. It specifies CASSASRDEQFF. This sequence joins TRBV2 and TRBJ2-1, with TRBD2 as a possible D gene (5 bases). Germline V gene data show CDR1 as SNHLY and CDR2 as FYNNEI. This CDR3 has 12 residues. V lost 4 bases to trimming and J lost 8 bases, with 9 bases between them.

This chain uses TRBV11-2 with TRBJ2-5; D ambiguous. The CDR3 runs 15 residues. The ends were cut back, 4 bases at V and 3 bases at J, with 15 bases in the middle. CDR1 is SGHAT and CDR2 is FQNNGV in the germline V gene. The CDR3 coding sequence is TGTGCCAGCAGCTGGTCGCAGGCTGATGAAGAGACCCAGTACTTC. Protein product: CASSWSQADEETQYF.

CDR3 DNA: TGTGCCAGCAGCTTGTTCAGGGAGCAGTTCTTC. Its protein product is CASSLFREQFF. This rearrangement joins TRBV5-8 to TRBJ2-1; D not certain. Germline CDR1 and CDR2: SGHTS and YDEGEE. The CDR3 is made up of 11 amino acids. Trimming shortened V by 1 base and J by 10 bases, and 6 bases separated the two germline ends.

The table lists this clone with a few counts. The rearrangement uses TRBV7-9 and TRBJ2-5, with D unresolved. V dropped 5 bases and J dropped 5 bases, with 9 bases sitting between them. The CDR3 covers 12 residues. Germline lookup yields CDR1 SEHNR and CDR2 FQNEAQ (reference sequence). CDR3: CASSPSWETQYF. As DNA, the CDR3 is TGTGCCAGCAGCCCCTCATGGGAGACCCAGTACTTC.